At least ten counts were recorded for the clone carrying this T cell receptor (beta chain). Its antigen is not known. Time point here: persistent/refractory GD, antithyroid drugs over 5 years with positive TRAb. PBMCs provided the RNA from which the TCR library was made. Peripheral blood, approximately 9 milliliters of it, was drawn into EDTA tubes. The CDR3 contains 17 residues. Trimming took off 1 base at V and 2 bases at J, with 18 bases between the two ends. This sample was taken from a study of regulatory T cells in long-lasting Graves disease. Overall study context: The criterion for persistent Graves' disease was over 5 years of antithyroid drugs with positive TSH receptor antibodies. Notes on the study in general: Accuracy was possibly reduced by small sample size. Public clonotype sharing was higher in persistent than newly diagnosed patients.

Arm-PCR with iRepertoire HTBI primers amplified the CDR3 regions for these TCR beta libraries. A single record per CDR3 protein comes from TCRdb applying MiXCR to the multiplex PCR reads. The profile shows under 450,000 distinct CDR3 sequences, less than 30% of them singletons. The clonotype was recovered from a woman in her thirties or forties with Graves disease. The chain carries TRBV12-3 or TRBV12-4 and TRBJ2-7; maybe TRBD2 (6 bases). Sequencing was performed on peripheral blood mononuclear cells (PBMCs), taken when the disease was refractory, from a patient treated with antithyroid drugs. The CDR3 loop is CASSLEGRLAPTYEQYF. CDR3 coding DNA: TGTGCCAGCAGTTTAGAGGGAAGGCTAGCGCCGACCTACGAGCAGTACTTC.